One and the same sample provided the 15 T cell receptor beta chains below, sequenced in a study of blood T cell repertoires in COVID-19 (dated by TCRdb to about 2020). The library was produced with the immunoSEQ multiplex PCR assay. Here the immuneACCESS table is served through TCRdb, limited to in-frame sequences with V and J called. Missing clones are a known gap in these copies; in checked studies unresolved V genes cover under half, and the rest lacks a known reason. This sample lists over 150,000 clones; roughly 78% were detected once. The ten largest make up under 20% of the sample. The specimen was PBMCs or T cells enriched from blood (not recorded which). Source of these receptors: a woman in her 70s in a cohort exposed to, infected with or recovered from COVID-19 (not recorded which).

Only a few counts were recorded for this clone. V usage is TRBV19 and J usage is TRBJ2-1, with TRBD2 matching over 13 bases. V gave up 5 bases and J gave up 9 bases; unmatched junction bases: 7. This CDR3 comprises 15 residues. In germline, CDR1 is LNHDA, CDR2 SQIVND (reference sequence). CDR3 protein: CASSPLAGGGGEQFF. CDR3 coding DNA: TGTGCCAGTAGTCCACTAGCGGGAGGGGGAGGTGAGCAGTTCTTC.

This clone was seen many times. The chain has TRBV19 and TRBJ2-2, with 7 positions matching TRBD1. Germline loops: CDR1 LNHDA, CDR2 SQIVND (reference sequence). This CDR3 has 15 residues. V shed 5 bases and J 6 bases; nucleotides not matched to a gene: 9. DNA for the CDR3: TGTGCCAGTAGTCTCCAAGGGGGCGGCGCCGGGGAGCTGTTTTTT. Amino acids: CASSLQGGGAGELFF.

The chain is built from TRBV10-1 and TRBJ2-7; TRBD2 agrees at 10 bases. CDR1 is WNHNN and CDR2 is SYGVQD in the germline V gene (reference sequence). Unmatched junction bases numbered 8, after V lost 0 bases and J lost 6 bases. The CDR3 has 16 residues. The DNA of the CDR3 is TGCGCCAGCAGTGAGTCTGCCCTAGCGGGAGATCTCGAGCAGTACTTC. Translating it yields CASSESALAGDLEQYF.

The chain employs TRBV6-5 and TRBJ1-2; TRBD1 matches 7 bases. CDR3 length equals 13 residues. Germline CDR1 reads MNHEY; CDR2 reads SVGAGI. V lost 5 bases and J lost 4; bases outside the gene matches: 4. This CDR3 reads CASSPRDSYGYTF. CDR3 DNA: TGTGCCAGCAGTCCCCGGGACAGCTATGGCTACACCTTC.

The chain couples TRBV11-2 to TRBJ2-5; D is unclear. V gave up 1 base and J gave up 1 base, with 10 bases separating them. This CDR3 has 15 residues. The germline V gene encodes CDR1 SGHAT and CDR2 FQNNGV. In DNA form, the CDR3 reads TGTGCCAGCAGCTTAGGCCCAGGCCCCCAAGAGACCCAGTACTTC. Translating gives CASSLGPGPQETQYF.

The rearrangement links TRBV28 to TRBJ2-1; 11 nucleotides match TRBD2. Germline CDR1 MDHEN, CDR2 SYDVKM. The CDR3 spans 16 residues. V trimming: 9 bases; J trimming: 3 bases; junction bases outside the gene matches: 10. The CDR3 sequence is CASLSGTSGFYNEQFF. The CDR3 DNA is TGTGCCAGTCTTTCCGGGACTAGCGGCTTCTACAATGAGCAGTTCTTC.

The chain uses TRBV15 and TRBJ1-2, with 9 bases aligning to TRBD1. Trimming took 1 base from V and 6 from J; bases not matched to a gene: 6. There are 15 residues in the CDR3. Germline V gene sequence: CDR1 LNHNV, CDR2 YYDKDF (reference sequence). The CDR3 DNA reads as TGTGCCACCAGCAGAGTAAGGGACAGGGTGAATGGCTACACCTTC. Translated, it gives CATSRVRDRVNGYTF.

This clone turned up a few times. The chain recombines TRBV10-3 with TRBJ1-2; 9 bases align to TRBD1. The CDR3 loop spans 13 amino acids. Trimming cost V 3 bases and J 6 bases; bases outside gene matches: 2. Germline assignment: CDR1 ENHRY and CDR2 SYGVKD. CDR3 residues: CAISDGTGNGYTF. As DNA, the CDR3 is TGTGCCATCAGTGATGGGACAGGGAATGGCTACACCTTC.

A few counts support this clone. The chain has TRBV27 and TRBJ1-2, with D tentatively TRBD1 (5 bases). V was pared by 5 bases and J by 8 bases, with 18 bases between. This CDR3 region has 14 residues. The germline CDR1 and CDR2 sequences are MNHEY and SMNVEV (reference sequence). Here the CDR3 DNA reads TGTGCCAGCAGTCGTAATCTGCGACAGTCGGGCTACACCTTC. This encodes CASSRNLRQSGYTF.

The rearrangement links TRBV10-3 to TRBJ1-2; D is unresolved. Trimming removed 1 base at V and 7 bases at J, with 13 bases between. CDR3 length equals 14 residues. Looked up from germline, CDR1 is ENHRY and CDR2 is SYGVKD. CDR3 in DNA: TGTGCCATCAGTGAGTTTCAGGCCCTGGGTGGCTACACCTTC. Protein sequence: CAISEFQALGGYTF.

J is TRBJ2-3 and V is TRBV18; a possible D gene is TRBD2 (5 bases). The germline V gene has CDR1 KGHSH and CDR2 LQKENI. CDR3 length: 17 amino acids. Trimming shortened V by 5 bases and J by 1 base, and 19 bases separated the two germline ends. The CDR3 loop is CASSGPRVGVGTDTQYF. As DNA, the CDR3 is TGTGCCAGCTCAGGGCCCCGAGTCGGGGTGGGCACAGATACGCAGTATTTT.

This clone was seen repeatedly, ten times or more. The V gene is TRBV30, the J gene TRBJ1-4; TRBD1 aligns across 7 bases. The CDR3 totals 14 residues. V was pared by 8 bases and J by 8 bases, with 14 bases of the junction left unmatched. CDR1 and CDR2 (germline): GTSNPN, SVGIG (reference sequence). This chain's CDR3 is CAGYLKGAVEKLFF. CDR3 nucleotide sequence: TGTGCCGGATACTTGAAGGGGGCCGTCGAAAAACTGTTTTTT.

This clone occurred once. The gene calls are TRBV16 and TRBJ1-5; 7 bases are a match to TRBD1. CDR1 is KGHSY, CDR2 FQNENV, per germline. Trimming cost V 4 bases and J 8 bases; bases outside gene matches: 2. This CDR3 comprises 12 residues. CDR3 region: CASSLTGEPQHF. The CDR3 coding sequence is TGTGCCAGCAGCCTCACAGGGGAGCCCCAGCATTTT.

The chain combines TRBV10-1 with TRBJ2-7, with 9 positions matching TRBD2. The CDR3 covers 15 residues. V lost 7 bases to trimming and J lost 0 bases; unmatched junction nucleotides: 7. The germline V gene has CDR1 WNHNN and CDR2 SYGVQD (reference sequence). The CDR3 coding sequence is TGCGCCAGCAACCTGACTAGCGGAAACTCCTACGAGCAGTACTTC. This sequence encodes CASNLTSGNSYEQYF.

This sequence joins TRBV2 and TRBJ2-6; D is unclear. Trimming pared 5 bases from V and 2 bases from J, leaving 4 bases between. CDR1 is SNHLY, CDR2 FYNNEI, per germline. The CDR3 totals 13 residues. The CDR3 loop is CASSPAGANVLTF. The CDR3 nucleotides are TGTGCCAGCAGTCCCGCTGGGGCCAACGTCCTGACTTTC.